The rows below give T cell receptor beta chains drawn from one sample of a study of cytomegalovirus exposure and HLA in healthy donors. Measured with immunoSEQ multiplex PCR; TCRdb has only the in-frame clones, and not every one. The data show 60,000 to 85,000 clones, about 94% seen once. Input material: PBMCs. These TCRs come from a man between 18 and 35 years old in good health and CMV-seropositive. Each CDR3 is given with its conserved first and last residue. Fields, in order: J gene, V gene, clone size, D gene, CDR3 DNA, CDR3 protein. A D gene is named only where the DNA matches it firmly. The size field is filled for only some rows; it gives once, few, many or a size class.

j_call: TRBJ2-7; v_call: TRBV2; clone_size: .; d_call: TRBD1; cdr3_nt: TGTGCCAGCTTGAAACGGGACAGCCTTTACGAGCAGTACTTC; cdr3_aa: CASLKRDSLYEQYF
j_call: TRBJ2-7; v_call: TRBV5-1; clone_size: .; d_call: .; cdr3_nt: TGCGCCAGCAGCTCTGGGTCAGGGGTCGGCATCTCAGGCGAGCAGTACTTC; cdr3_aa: CASSSGSGVGISGEQYF
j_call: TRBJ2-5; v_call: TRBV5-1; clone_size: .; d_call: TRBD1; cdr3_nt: TGCGCCAGCAGCTTGGGGGCCAGGGGGAAAGAGACCCAGTACTTC; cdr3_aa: CASSLGARGKETQYF
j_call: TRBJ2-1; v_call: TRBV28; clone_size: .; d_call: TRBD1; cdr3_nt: TGTGCCAGCTTTACTGTGACAGGGCTTGGGAATGAGCAGTTCTTC; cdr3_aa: CASFTVTGLGNEQFF
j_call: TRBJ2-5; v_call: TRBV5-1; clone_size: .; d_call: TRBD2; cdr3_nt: TGCGCCAGCAGGCGGGAGTTGGAGACCCAGTACTTC; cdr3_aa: CASRRELETQYF
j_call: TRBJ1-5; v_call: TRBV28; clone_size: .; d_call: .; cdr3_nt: TGTGCCAGCAGTTCCATTGGGAGGACGAATCAGCCCCAGCATTTT; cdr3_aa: CASSSIGRTNQPQHF
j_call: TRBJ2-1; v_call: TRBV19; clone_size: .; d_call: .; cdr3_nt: TGTGCCAGTACTAGGCCCGGAGTGGATGAGCAGTTCTTC; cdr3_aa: CASTRPGVDEQFF
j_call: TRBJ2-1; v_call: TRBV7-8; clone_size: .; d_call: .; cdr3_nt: TGTGCCAGCAGCTTAGGGACTATAAGTTATGAGCAGTTCTTC; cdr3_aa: CASSLGTISYEQFF
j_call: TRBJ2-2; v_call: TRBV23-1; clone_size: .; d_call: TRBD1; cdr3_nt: TGCGCCAGCAGTCAATCTAGAGGGACAGGGACCGGGGAGCTGTTTTTT; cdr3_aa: CASSQSRGTGTGELFF
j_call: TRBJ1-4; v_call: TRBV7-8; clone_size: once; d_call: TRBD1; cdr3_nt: TGTGCCAGCACCACAGACAGGGCTGTTGGAAAACTGTTTTTT; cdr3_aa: CASTTDRAVGKLFF
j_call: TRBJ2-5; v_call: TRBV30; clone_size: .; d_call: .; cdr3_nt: TGTGCCTGGCAGCAGGTCCAAGAGACCCAGTACTTC; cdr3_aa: CAWQQVQETQYF
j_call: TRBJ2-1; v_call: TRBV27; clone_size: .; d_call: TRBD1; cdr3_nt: TGTGCCAGCGTGGCGAGGGGGCGACTCAATGAGCAGTTCTTC; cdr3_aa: CASVARGRLNEQFF
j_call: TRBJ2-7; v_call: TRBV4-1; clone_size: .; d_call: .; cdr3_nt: TGCGCCAGCAGCCAAGAATCCAGCGGCCACTCCTACGAGCAGTACTTC; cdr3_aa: CASSQESSGHSYEQYF
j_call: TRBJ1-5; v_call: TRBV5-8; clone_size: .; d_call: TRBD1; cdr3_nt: TGTGCCAGCAGCACAAGGACAGGGGGCAGGAAGCCCCAGCATTTT; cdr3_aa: CASSTRTGGRKPQHF
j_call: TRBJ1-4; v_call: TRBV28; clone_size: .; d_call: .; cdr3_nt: TGTGCCAGCGCCCCGGACAGTCTTAATGAAAAACTGTTTTTT; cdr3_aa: CASAPDSLNEKLFF
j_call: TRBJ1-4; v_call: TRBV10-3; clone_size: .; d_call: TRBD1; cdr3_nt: TGTGCCATCAGTGAGAGGGGACAGAAAAGCGCAACTAATGAAAAACTGTTTTTT; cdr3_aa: CAISERGQKSATNEKLFF
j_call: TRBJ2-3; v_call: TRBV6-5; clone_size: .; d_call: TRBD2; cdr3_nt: TGTGCCAGCAGCAGCCACTTGACTAGCGAAGATACGCAGTATTTT; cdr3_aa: CASSSHLTSEDTQYF
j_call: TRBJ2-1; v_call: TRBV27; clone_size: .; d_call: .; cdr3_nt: TGTGCCAGCAGTTTAGGGGGGAGCTCCTACAATGAGCAGTTCTTC; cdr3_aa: CASSLGGSSYNEQFF
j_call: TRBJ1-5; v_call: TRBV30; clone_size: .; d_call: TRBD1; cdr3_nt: TGTGCCTGGGGACAGGGCTATCAGCCCCAGCATTTT; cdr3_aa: CAWGQGYQPQHF
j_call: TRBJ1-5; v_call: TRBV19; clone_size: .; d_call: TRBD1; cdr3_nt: TGTGCCAGTAGTCCCAGTGACAGGGGCGGGAGCAATCAGCCCCAGCATTTT; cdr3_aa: CASSPSDRGGSNQPQHF
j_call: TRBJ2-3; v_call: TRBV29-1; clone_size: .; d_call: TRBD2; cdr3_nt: TGCAGCGTCGCGGGACTAGCGGGGCCACTCACAGATACGCAGTATTTT; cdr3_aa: CSVAGLAGPLTDTQYF
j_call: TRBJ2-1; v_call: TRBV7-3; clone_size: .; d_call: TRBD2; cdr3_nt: TGTGCCAGCAGCTCCGGGGGTAGCGGGATCCATGAGCAGTTCTTC; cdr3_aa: CASSSGGSGIHEQFF
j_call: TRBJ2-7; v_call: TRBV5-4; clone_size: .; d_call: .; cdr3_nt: TGTGCCAGCAGCTTGGGTCCCGGACTGGACGAGCAGTACTTC; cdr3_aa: CASSLGPGLDEQYF
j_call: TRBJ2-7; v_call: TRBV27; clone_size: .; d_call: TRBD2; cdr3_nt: TGTGCCAGCAGTCTGGGGGGGGGCGAGCAGTACTTC; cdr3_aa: CASSLGGGEQYF
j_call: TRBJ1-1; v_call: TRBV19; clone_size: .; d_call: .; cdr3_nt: TGTGCCAGTAGTGGGCAGGGTAGCACTGAAGCTTTCTTT; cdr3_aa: CASSGQGSTEAFF
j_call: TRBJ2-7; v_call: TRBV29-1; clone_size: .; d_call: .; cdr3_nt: TGCAGCGTTCGGGACTCCCACTCCTACGAGCAGTACTTC; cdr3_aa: CSVRDSHSYEQYF
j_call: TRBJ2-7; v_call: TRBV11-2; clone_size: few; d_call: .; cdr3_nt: TGTGCCAGCAGCCCTATGAGGGGGAACGAGCAGTACTTC; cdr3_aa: CASSPMRGNEQYF
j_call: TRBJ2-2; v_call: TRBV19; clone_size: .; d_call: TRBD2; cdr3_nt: TGTGCCAGTAGTGGACGGCGGGAGGACACCGGGGAGCTGTTTTTT; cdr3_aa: CASSGRREDTGELFF
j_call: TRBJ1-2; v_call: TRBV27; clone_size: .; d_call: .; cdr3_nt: TGTGCCAGCAGTTTATCGGGGGGGTACGGGGGCTACACCTTC; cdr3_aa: CASSLSGGYGGYTF
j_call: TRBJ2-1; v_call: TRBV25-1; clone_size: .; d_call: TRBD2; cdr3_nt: TGTGCCAGCAGTGAACTAGCGGACTCCATTCGAGAGCAGTTCTTC; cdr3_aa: CASSELADSIREQFF
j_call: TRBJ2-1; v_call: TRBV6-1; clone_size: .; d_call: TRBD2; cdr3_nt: TGTGCCAGCACCAAAGGACTAGCGGGAGCGGAGCAGTTCTTC; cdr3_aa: CASTKGLAGAEQFF
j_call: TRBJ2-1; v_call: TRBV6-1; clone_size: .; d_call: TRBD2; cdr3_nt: TGTGCCAGCGGGGGGGGACTAGCGGGAAACGAGCAGTTCTTC; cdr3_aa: CASGGGLAGNEQFF
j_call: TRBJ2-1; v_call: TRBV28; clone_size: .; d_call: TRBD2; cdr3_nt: TGTGCCAGCAGCCGATATCTAGCGGGATACAATGAGCAGTTCTTC; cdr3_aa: CASSRYLAGYNEQFF
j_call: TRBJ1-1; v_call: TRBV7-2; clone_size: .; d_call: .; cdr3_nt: TGTGCCAGCAGCTTAATAGGGGGGAACACTGAAGCTTTCTTT; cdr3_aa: CASSLIGGNTEAFF
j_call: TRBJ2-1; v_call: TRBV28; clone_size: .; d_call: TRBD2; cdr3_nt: TGTGCCAGCAGTTTGCGGGGTTGGACTAGCGGAGGCCCGGGCAATGAGCAGTTCTTC; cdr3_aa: CASSLRGWTSGGPGNEQFF
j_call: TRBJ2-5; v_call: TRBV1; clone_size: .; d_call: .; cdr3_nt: TGCACCAGCACCCCGAGGGCGCGGGATGATATGGAGACCCAGTACTTC; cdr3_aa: CTSTPRARDDMETQYF
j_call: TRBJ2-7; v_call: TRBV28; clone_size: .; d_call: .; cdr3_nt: TGTGCCAGCAGTGAGAAGTTATCGCTCTCCTACGAGCAGTACTTC; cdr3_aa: CASSEKLSLSYEQYF
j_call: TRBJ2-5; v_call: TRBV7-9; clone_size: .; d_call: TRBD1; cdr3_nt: TGTGCCAGCAGCTCTAGACAGGGTGAGACCCAGTACTTC; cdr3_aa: CASSSRQGETQYF
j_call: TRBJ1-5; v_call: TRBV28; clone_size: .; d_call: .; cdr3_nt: TGTGCCAGCAGTGGCAGGCCGAATCAGCCCCAGCATTTT; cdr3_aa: CASSGRPNQPQHF
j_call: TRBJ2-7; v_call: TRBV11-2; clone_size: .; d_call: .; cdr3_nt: TGTGCCAGCAGCTTTGTTTCCAGTAACGAGCAGTACTTC; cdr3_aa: CASSFVSSNEQYF
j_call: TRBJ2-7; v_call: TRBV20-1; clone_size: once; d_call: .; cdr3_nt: TGCAGTGCTGGGCGAGGGTACGAGCAGTACTTC; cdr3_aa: CSAGRGYEQYF
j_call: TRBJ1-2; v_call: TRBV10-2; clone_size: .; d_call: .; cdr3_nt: TGCGCCAGCAGTGATACGTCACTTCCAAGGAGCTATGGCTACACCTTC; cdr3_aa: CASSDTSLPRSYGYTF
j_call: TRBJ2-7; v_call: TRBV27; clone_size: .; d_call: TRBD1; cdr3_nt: TGTGCCAGCAGTTCCCGACAGGGTCTCTCCTACGAGCAGTACTTC; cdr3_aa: CASSSRQGLSYEQYF
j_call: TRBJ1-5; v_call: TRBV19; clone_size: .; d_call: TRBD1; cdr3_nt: TGTGCCAGTAGTGCTACAGGGGGAGGATATAGCAATCAGCCCCAGCATTTT; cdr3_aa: CASSATGGGYSNQPQHF
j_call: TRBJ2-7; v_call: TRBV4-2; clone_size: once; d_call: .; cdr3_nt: TGTGCCAGCAGCCAAGATGGTCCCGCAGGGTGGGGCGAGCAGTACTTC; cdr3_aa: CASSQDGPAGWGEQYF
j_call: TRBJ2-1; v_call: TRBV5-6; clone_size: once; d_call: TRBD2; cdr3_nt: TGTGCCAGCAGCTTGAGCGGACTAGTGAACAATGAGCAGTTCTTC; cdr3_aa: CASSLSGLVNNEQFF
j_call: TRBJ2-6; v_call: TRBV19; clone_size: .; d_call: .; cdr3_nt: TGTGCCAGTAGTCTACAGGGTAGTATCACTGGGGCCAACGTCCTGACTTTC; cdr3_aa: CASSLQGSITGANVLTF
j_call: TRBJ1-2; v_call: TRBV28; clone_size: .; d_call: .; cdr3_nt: TGTGCCAGCAGTTTACGAGTTGATGGCTACACCTTC; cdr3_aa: CASSLRVDGYTF